The TCR beta chain described here comes from a study of control samples from healthy donors and cancer patients. CDR1 and CDR2 from the germline V gene are LNHDA and SQIVND (reference sequence). The CDR3 has 16 amino acids. Between the trimmed V and J ends, which lost 7 bases and 0 bases, there was a span of 13 bases. Data came from immunoSEQ multiplex PCR; TCRdb stores just in-frame clones and leaves some out. The table shows about 130,000 clones, with approximately 89% occurring only once. The rearrangement uses TRBV19 and TRBJ2-6; D ambiguous. The sequenced material came from blood. The clonotype originates from a man aged 18 to 29 in good health. This CDR3 reads CASMKQVHSGANVLTF. The CDR3 region has the DNA TGTGCCAGTATGAAGCAGGTTCACTCTGGGGCCAACGTCCTGACTTTC.